This record covers a single T cell receptor beta chain. Antigen specificity is unknown. Samples were taken at baseline and on day 1 of cycles 4 and 7. The CDR3 contains 19 residues. CDR1 SGHDN and CDR2 FVKESK come from the germline V gene. V was cut by 3 bases and J by 0 bases, with 23 bases left in between. These data are taken from a study of OX40 agonist ivuxolimab in advanced cancers. Overall study: Previous treatment with anti-PD-1, anti-PD-L1 or anti-CTLA-4 therapy was allowed; more than 35% had received some.

Overall study findings and caveats: At 0.1 to 3.0 mg/kg and by week 6, clonal expansion occurred in CD4+ and CD8+ blood T cells. Not determined was the antigen specificity of the expanded peripheral T cells.

Method: immunoSEQ multiplex PCR; TCRdb's copy keeps in-frame clones and lacks some. The data show over 90,000 clones, around 94% seen once. The sample consisted of CD4+ or CD8+ T cells sorted from blood, taken in a trial of the OX40 agonist ivuxolimab. The TCR was taken from an adult with an advanced solid tumor such as melanoma, head and neck, liver or kidney cancer. The chain has TRBV14 and TRBJ2-5; D might be TRBD2 (6 bases). CDR3 amino acids: CASSQGGRFALRDQETQYF. CDR3 coding DNA: TGTGCCAGCAGCCAGGGAGGAAGATTTGCACTTAGGGACCAAGAGACCCAGTACTTC.